The 18 T cell receptor beta chains below come from one sample, sequenced in a study of CD4+ T cells in melanoma. Clones were read by immunoSEQ multiplex PCR, and TCRdb kept only the in-frame ones, dropping some. The data show roughly 12,000 clones, with roughly three quarters seen just once and 9.5% held by the top ten. The source material was cells from a culture (not recorded whether cultured in vitro). These receptors were obtained from a human donor with melanoma.

The chain carries TRBV7-2 and TRBJ2-7; D call uncertain. Germline V gives CDR1 SGHTA, CDR2 FQGNSA. Trimming shortened V by 2 bases and J by 0 bases, and 8 bases separated the two germline ends. The CDR3 spans 14 residues. CDR3 amino acids: CASSLTRSSYEQYF. The CDR3 coding sequence is TGTGCCAGCAGCTTAACCCGGAGCTCCTACGAGCAGTACTTC.

This clone has only a few counts. The chain is built from TRBV7-3 and TRBJ2-7, with 7 bases lining up with TRBD1. The CDR3 sequence is 15 residues long. The ends lost 5 bases at V and 2 bases at J; junction bases unmatched: 9. The V gene's germline CDR1 is SGHTA and CDR2 FQGTGA. In DNA, the CDR3 is TGTGCCAGCAGCCCAACCTCGGGACAGACCTACGAGCAGTACTTC. It is translated as CASSPTSGQTYEQYF. The full variable domain, completed using reference TRBV7-3 and TRBJ2-7, is GAGVSQTPSNKVTEKGKYVELRCDPISGHTALYWYRQSLGQGPEFLIYFQGTGAADDSGLPNDRFFAVRPEGSVSTLKIQRTERGDSAVYLCASSPTSGQTYEQYFGPGTRLTVT.

The chain recombines TRBV10-3 with TRBJ2-7, with 9 bases identical to TRBD1. Trimming took 9 bases from V and 2 from J; bases not matched to a gene: 5. The CDR3 spans 13 residues. From germline, CDR1 is ENHRY and CDR2 SYGVKD. The CDR3 bases are TGTGCCATTGCCGGGACAGGGACCTACGAGCAGTACTTC. Translation gives CAIAGTGTYEQYF.

This clone was found a few times. The chain links TRBV2 to TRBJ2-5; 8 bases map to TRBD2. Germline-derived CDR1 and CDR2 are SNHLY and FYNNEI. The CDR3 sequence is 13 residues long. V gave up 7 bases and J gave up 5 bases; unmatched junction bases: 6. The CDR3 loop is CASTPRLAETQYF. The CDR3, as DNA: TGTGCCAGCACTCCGCGACTAGCGGAGACCCAGTACTTC.

CDR3 loop: CASSEARVVPPDTQYF. In DNA, the CDR3 is TGTGCCAGCAGTGAAGCCAGGGTCGTCCCCCCAGATACGCAGTATTTT. V and J are TRBV2 and TRBJ2-3, with a tentative D call TRBD1 (5 bases). Trimming removed 0 bases at V and 4 bases at J, with 14 bases between. Per germline, CDR1 SNHLY and CDR2 FYNNEI. This CDR3 has 16 residues.

V is TRBV2 and J is TRBJ1-5; 7 bases agree with TRBD1. Trimming took 1 base from V and 1 from J; bases not matched to a gene: 13. This CDR3 has 19 amino acids. CDR1 and CDR2 (germline): SNHLY, FYNNEI. CDR3 DNA: TGTGCCAGCAGTGAAGAGAAACACAGGGGAGGGCCCAGCAATCAGCCCCAGCATTTT. This translates into CASSEEKHRGGPSNQPQHF.

This chain uses TRBV10-2 with TRBJ2-5, with D maybe TRBD2 (5 bases). The germline V gene encodes CDR1 WSHSY and CDR2 SAAADI. The length of the CDR3 is 14 residues. Trimming took off 8 bases at V and 2 bases at J, with 15 bases between the two ends. The CDR3 loop reads CASGAAGKQETQYF. CDR3 bases: TGCGCCAGCGGAGCGGCCGGAAAACAAGAGACCCAGTACTTC.

CDR3 in DNA: TGCAGCGTTGCGGGGGGCTACAATCAGCCCCAGCATTTT. Translation gives CSVAGGYNQPQHF. The V gene is TRBV29-1, the J gene TRBJ1-5; maybe TRBD1 (6 bases). V was cut by 4 bases and J by 3 bases, with 10 bases left in between. The germline V gene has CDR1 SQVTM and CDR2 ANQGSEA. This CDR3 spans 13 amino acids.

The DNA of the CDR3 is TGTGCCAGCAGCTTAGATCGTAGGAACACCGGGGAGCTGTTTTTT. It is translated as CASSLDRRNTGELFF. The rearrangement links TRBV11-3 to TRBJ2-2; unclear D gene. The CDR3 runs 15 residues. The V gene lost 0 bases and the J gene lost 1 base, with 6 bases spanning the gap. In germline, CDR1 is SGHNT, CDR2 YENEEA.

This CDR3 reads CASSVGEFPYEQYF. The CDR3 bases are TGTGCCAGCAGTGTAGGAGAGTTTCCCTACGAGCAGTACTTC. The chain is built from TRBV2 and TRBJ2-7, with unresolved D. CDR3 length: 14 residues. The ends were cut back, 4 bases at V and 2 bases at J, with 12 bases in the middle. Per germline, CDR1 SNHLY and CDR2 FYNNEI.

This clone was counted between two and nine times. The rearrangement links TRBV4-2 to TRBJ1-1, with a possible D match to TRBD1 (6 bases). Trimming cost V 0 bases and J 1 base, with 18 bases left between them. This CDR3 contains 18 residues. Germline V CDR1 and CDR2: LGHNA, YNFKEQ. CDR3 sequence (DNA): TGTGCCAGCAGCCAAGATCAGGGGCAGGCCAAGAGGAACACTGAAGCTTTCTTT. This sequence encodes CASSQDQGQAKRNTEAFF.

The rearrangement joins TRBV6-6 to TRBJ2-2; D may be TRBD2 (6 bases). Germline assignment: CDR1 MNHNY and CDR2 SVGAGI (reference sequence). The CDR3 totals 15 residues. V was trimmed by 1 base and J by 5 bases, leaving 11 bases between them. DNA of the CDR3: TGTGCCAGCAGTTACTGGGATCGGGGGACCGGGGAGCTGTTTTTT. Its translation is CASSYWDRGTGELFF.

The rearrangement links TRBV5-4 to TRBJ2-1; TRBD2 aligns across 8 bases. Germline CDR1 and CDR2: SGHNT and YYREEE (reference sequence). The CDR3 runs to 15 residues. Trimming took 2 bases from V and 0 from J; bases not matched to a gene: 1. The CDR3 DNA reads as TGTGCCAGCAGCTTCAGCGGGGGCTCCTACAATGAGCAGTTCTTC. This encodes CASSFSGGSYNEQFF. Based on the CDR3 plus reference TRBV5-4 and TRBJ2-1, the full variable domain is ETGVTQSPTHLIKTRGQQVTLRCSSQSGHNTVSWYQQALGQGPQFIFQYYREEENGRGNFPPRFSGLQFPNYSSELNVNALELDDSALYLCASSFSGGSYNEQFFGPGTRLTVL.

This chain joins TRBV7-2 and TRBJ2-6, with a tentative D call TRBD1 (5 bases). Germline CDR1 reads SGHTA; CDR2 reads FQGNSA. V lost 0 bases and J 2 bases, leaving 14 bases between the germline ends. This CDR3 is 18 amino acids long. CDR3 coding DNA: TGTGCCAGCAGCTTAGCGTTCCGTAGACAGCCTGGGGCCAACGTCCTGACTTTC. Translation gives CASSLAFRRQPGANVLTF. Looking up the rest from reference TRBV7-2 and TRBJ2-6 gives the full variable domain: GAGVSQSPSNKVTEKGKDVELRCDPISGHTALYWYRQSLGQGLEFLIYFQGNSAPDKSGLPSDRFSAERTGGSVSTLTIQRTQQEDSAVYLCASSLAFRRQPGANVLTFGAGSRLTVL.

The rearrangement links TRBV6-1 to TRBJ2-5; 9 bases are shared with TRBD2. CDR3 length: 18 amino acids. V trimming: 4 bases; J trimming: 3 bases; junction bases outside the gene matches: 15. Germline-derived CDR1 and CDR2 are MNHNS and SASEGT. The chain's CDR3 is CASSALAGGVGLKETQYF. CDR3 sequence (DNA): TGTGCCAGCAGTGCACTCGCGGGGGGGGTAGGCCTCAAAGAGACCCAGTACTTC.

The rearrangement links TRBV7-9 to TRBJ2-1, with 7 bases lining up with TRBD2. With V trimmed by 5 bases and J by 3 bases, 4 bases remained unmatched. The germline V gene encodes CDR1 SEHNR and CDR2 FQNEAQ (reference sequence). The CDR3 covers 14 residues. CDR3 sequence reads: CASSLRGDYNEQFF. The CDR3 DNA is TGTGCCAGCAGCCTACGGGGGGACTACAATGAGCAGTTCTTC.

The rearrangement uses TRBV27 and TRBJ1-1; TRBD1 is a possible D gene (5 bases). The CDR3 has 14 amino acids. V gave up 3 bases and J gave up 3 bases, with 11 bases separating them. The V gene's germline CDR1 is MNHEY and CDR2 SMNVEV (reference sequence). CDR3 in amino acids: CASSLNGGDTEAFF. The DNA for the CDR3 is TGTGCCAGCAGTTTGAACGGGGGGGACACTGAAGCTTTCTTT.

A few counts support this clone. This chain uses TRBV14 with TRBJ1-6; D gene unclear. Trimming pared 1 base from V and 4 bases from J, leaving 5 bases between. Germline CDR1 reads SGHDN; CDR2 reads FVKESK. The CDR3 runs 14 residues. CDR3 sequence reads: CASSQGQYNSPLHF. The CDR3 bases are TGTGCCAGCAGCCAAGGGCAGTATAATTCACCCCTCCACTTT.